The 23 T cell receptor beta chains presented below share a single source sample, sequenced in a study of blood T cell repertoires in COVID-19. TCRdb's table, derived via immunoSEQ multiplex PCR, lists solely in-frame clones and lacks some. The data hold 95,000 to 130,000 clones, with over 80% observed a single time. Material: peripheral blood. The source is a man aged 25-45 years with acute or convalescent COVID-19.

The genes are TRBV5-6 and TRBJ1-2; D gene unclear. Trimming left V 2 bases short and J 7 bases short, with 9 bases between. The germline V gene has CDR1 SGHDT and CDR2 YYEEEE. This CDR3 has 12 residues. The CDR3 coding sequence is TGTGCCAGCAGCTTCTCCAGGTCTGGCTACACCTTC. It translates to CASSFSRSGYTF.

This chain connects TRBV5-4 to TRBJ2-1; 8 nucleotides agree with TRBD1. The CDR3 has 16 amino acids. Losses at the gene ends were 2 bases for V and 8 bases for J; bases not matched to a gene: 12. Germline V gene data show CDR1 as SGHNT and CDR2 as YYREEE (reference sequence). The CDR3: CASSFSSFRGPHEQFF. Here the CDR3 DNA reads TGTGCCAGCAGCTTCTCCTCTTTCAGGGGGCCGCATGAGCAGTTCTTC.

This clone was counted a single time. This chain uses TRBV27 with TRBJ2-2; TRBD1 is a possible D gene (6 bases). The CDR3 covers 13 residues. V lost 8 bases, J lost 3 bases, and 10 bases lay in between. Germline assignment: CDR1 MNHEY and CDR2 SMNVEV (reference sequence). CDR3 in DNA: TGTGCCAGCGGGGACACCTACACCGGGGAGCTGTTTTTT. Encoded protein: CASGDTYTGELFF.

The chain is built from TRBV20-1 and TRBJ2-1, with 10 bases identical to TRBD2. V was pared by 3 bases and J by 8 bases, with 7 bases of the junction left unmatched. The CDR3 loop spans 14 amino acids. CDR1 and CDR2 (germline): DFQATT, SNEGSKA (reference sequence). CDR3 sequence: CSASRAGGQYEQFF. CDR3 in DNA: TGCAGTGCTAGTAGAGCGGGGGGGCAATATGAGCAGTTCTTC.

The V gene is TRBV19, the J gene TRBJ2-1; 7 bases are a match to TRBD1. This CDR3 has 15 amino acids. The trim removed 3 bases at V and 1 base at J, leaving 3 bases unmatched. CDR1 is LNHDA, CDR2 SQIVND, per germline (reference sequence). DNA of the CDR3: TGTGCCAGTAGTATGCGACAGGGTTCCTACAATGAGCAGTTCTTC. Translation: CASSMRQGSYNEQFF. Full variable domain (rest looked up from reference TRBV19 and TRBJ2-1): DGGITQSPKYLFRKEGQNVTLSCEQNLNHDAMYWYRQDPGQGLRLIYYSQIVNDFQKGDIAEGYSVSREKKESFPLTVTSAQKNPTAFYLCASSMRQGSYNEQFFGPGTRLTVL.

CDR3 sequence: CASGRDSYNSPLHF. CDR3 DNA sequence: TGTGCCAGCGGGAGGGACTCCTATAATTCACCCCTCCACTTT. This chain links TRBV7-2 with TRBJ1-6; D call uncertain. Germline V gene sequence: CDR1 SGHTA, CDR2 FQGNSA. The V gene lost 8 bases and the J gene lost 0 bases, with 8 bases spanning the gap. This CDR3 comprises 14 residues.

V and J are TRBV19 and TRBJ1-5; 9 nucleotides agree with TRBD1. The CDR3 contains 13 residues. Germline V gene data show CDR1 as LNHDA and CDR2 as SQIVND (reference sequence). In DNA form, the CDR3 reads TGTGACTTACAGGGGGCGCCCGCTCAGCCCCAGCATTTT. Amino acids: CDLQGAPAQPQHF.

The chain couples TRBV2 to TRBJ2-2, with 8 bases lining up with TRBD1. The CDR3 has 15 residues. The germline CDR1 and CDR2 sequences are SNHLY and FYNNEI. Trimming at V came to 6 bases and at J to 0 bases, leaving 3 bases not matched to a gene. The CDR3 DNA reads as TGTGCCAGCAGGCTGGACAGGGCGAACACCGGGGAGCTGTTTTTT. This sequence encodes CASRLDRANTGELFF. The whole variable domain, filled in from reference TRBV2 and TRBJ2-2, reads EPEVTQTPSHQVTQMGQEVILRCVPISNHLYFYWYRQILGQKVEFLVSFYNNEISEKSEIFDDQFSVERPDGSNFTLKIRSTKLEDSAMYFCASRLDRANTGELFFGEGSRLTVL.

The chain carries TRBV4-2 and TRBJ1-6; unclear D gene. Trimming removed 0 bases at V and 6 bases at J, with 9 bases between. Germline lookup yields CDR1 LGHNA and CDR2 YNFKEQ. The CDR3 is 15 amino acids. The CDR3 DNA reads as TGTGCCAGCAGCCAAGATCCAGGATTTAATTCACCCCTCCACTTT. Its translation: CASSQDPGFNSPLHF.

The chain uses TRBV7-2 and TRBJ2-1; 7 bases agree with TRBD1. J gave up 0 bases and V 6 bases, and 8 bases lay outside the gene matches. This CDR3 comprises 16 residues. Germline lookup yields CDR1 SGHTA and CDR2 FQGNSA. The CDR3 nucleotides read TGTGCCAGCAGATCGACAGGGACGGGCTCCTACAATGAGCAGTTCTTC. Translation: CASRSTGTGSYNEQFF.

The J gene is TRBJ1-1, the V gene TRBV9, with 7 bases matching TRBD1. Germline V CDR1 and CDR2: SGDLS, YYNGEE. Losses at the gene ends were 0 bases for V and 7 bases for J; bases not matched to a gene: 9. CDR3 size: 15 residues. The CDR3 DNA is TGTGCCAGCAGCGTAGACACCGGGACAGAAGTTGAAGCTTTCTTT. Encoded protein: CASSVDTGTEVEAFF.

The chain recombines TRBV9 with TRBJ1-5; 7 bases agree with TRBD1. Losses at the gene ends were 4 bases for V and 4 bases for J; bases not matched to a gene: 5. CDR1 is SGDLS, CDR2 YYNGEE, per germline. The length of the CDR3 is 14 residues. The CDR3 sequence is CASSPGQTNQPQHF. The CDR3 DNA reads TGTGCCAGCAGCCCGGGACAGACGAATCAGCCCCAGCATTTT.

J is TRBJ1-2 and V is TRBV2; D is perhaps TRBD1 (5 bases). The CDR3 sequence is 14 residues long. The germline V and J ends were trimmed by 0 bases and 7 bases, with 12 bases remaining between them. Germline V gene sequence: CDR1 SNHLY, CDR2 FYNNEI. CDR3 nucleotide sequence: TGTGCCAGCAGTGAAGCCGGGGGTGTGTCTGGCTACACCTTC. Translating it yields CASSEAGGVSGYTF.

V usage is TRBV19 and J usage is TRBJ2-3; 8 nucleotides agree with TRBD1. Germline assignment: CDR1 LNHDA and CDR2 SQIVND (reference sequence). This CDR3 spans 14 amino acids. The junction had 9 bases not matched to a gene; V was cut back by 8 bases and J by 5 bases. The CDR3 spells CASEPTGAIDTQYF. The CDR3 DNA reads TGTGCCAGTGAACCGACAGGGGCCATAGATACGCAGTATTTT.

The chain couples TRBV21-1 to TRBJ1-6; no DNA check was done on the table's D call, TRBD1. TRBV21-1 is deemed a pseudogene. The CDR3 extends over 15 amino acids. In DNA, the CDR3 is TGTGCCAGCAGCTTCCGACAGTGGCGATATTCACCCCTCCACTTT. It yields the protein CASSFRQWRYSPLHF.

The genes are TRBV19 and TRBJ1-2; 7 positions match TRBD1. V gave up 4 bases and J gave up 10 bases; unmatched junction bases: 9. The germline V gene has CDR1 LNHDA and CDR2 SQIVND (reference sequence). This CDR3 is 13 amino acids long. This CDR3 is CASSTTGQAAYTF. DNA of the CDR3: TGTGCCAGTAGTACAACCGGACAGGCGGCCTACACCTTC.

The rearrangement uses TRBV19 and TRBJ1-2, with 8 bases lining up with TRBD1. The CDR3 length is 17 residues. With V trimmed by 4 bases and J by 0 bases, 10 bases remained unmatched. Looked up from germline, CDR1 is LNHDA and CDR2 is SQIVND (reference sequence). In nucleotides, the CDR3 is TGTGCCAGTAGTACGCGGACAGGGAGGAGGGCTAACTATGGCTACACCTTC. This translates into CASSTRTGRRANYGYTF.

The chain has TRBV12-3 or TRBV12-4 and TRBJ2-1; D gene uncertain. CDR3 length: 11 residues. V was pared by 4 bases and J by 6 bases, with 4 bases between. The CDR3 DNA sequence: TGTGCCAGCAGTTACTCCAATGAGCAGTTCTTC. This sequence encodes CASSYSNEQFF.

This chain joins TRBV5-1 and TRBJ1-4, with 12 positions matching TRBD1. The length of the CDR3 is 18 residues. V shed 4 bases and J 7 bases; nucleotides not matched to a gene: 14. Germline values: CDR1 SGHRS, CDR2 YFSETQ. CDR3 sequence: CASSQTGTGGAIGEKLFF. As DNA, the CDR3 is TGCGCCAGCAGCCAAACCGGGACAGGGGGCGCGATCGGTGAAAAACTGTTTTTT. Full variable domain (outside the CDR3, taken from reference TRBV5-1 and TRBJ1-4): KAGVTQTPRYLIKTRGQQVTLSCSPISGHRSVSWYQQTPGQGLQFLFEYFSETQRNKGNFPGRFSGRQFSNSRSEMNVSTLELGDSALYLCASSQTGTGGAIGEKLFFGSGTQLSVL.

CDR3 bases: TGTGCCAGCAGCCGGACAGGGGCCGACTATGGCTACACCTTC. Translation gives CASSRTGADYGYTF. J is TRBJ1-2 and V is TRBV7-3; 9 bases are shared with TRBD1. This CDR3 is 14 amino acids long. Germline loops: CDR1 SGHTA, CDR2 FQGTGA. V was clipped by 5 bases and J by 3 bases; unmatched bases: 4.

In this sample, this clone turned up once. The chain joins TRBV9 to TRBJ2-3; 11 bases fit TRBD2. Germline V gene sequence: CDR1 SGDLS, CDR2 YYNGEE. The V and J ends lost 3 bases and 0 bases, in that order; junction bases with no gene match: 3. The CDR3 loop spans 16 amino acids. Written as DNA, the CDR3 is TGTGCCAGCAGCGCTATAGCGGGAGGGAGCACAGATACGCAGTATTTT. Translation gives CASSAIAGGSTDTQYF.

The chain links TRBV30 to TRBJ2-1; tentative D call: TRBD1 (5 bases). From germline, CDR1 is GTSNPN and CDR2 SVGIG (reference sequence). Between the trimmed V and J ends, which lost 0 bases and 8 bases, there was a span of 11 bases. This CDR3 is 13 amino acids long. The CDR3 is CAWSVLGAYEQFF. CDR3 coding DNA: TGTGCCTGGAGTGTTTTAGGGGCGTATGAGCAGTTCTTC.

CDR3 sequence: CASSTASGEQYF. CDR3 in DNA: TGTGCCAGCAGCACCGCTTCGGGCGAGCAGTACTTC. The chain carries TRBV11-1 and TRBJ2-7; D is uncertain. V dropped 5 bases and J dropped 6 bases, with 11 bases sitting between them. This CDR3 region has 12 residues. Germline V gene lookup returns CDR1 SGHAT and CDR2 FQDESV (reference sequence).